A single sample is the source of the 17 T cell receptor beta chains below, sequenced in a study of blood T cell repertoires in COVID-19. Profiled with immunoSEQ multiplex PCR; TCRdb holds only in-frame clones, not every one. Of under 250,000 clones listed, 70% to 90% are singletons. Material: PBMCs or T cells enriched from blood (not recorded which). These receptors were obtained from a man aged 30 to 45 who had recovered from COVID-19.

The chain joins TRBV28 to TRBJ2-1; 8 bases are shared with TRBD1. V trimming: 4 bases; J trimming: 6 bases; junction bases outside the gene matches: 8. CDR1 and CDR2 from the germline V gene are MDHEN and SYDVKM. This CDR3 spans 15 amino acids. In DNA form, the CDR3 reads TGTGCCAGCAGTTCAACCAGGGGGCGTCCCAATGAGCAGTTCTTC. This gives the protein CASSSTRGRPNEQFF.

This chain joins TRBV4-2 and TRBJ2-1; D may be TRBD2 (6 bases). This CDR3 has 15 amino acids. Trimming took off 1 base at V and 6 bases at J, with 13 bases between the two ends. Germline V lookup: CDR1 LGHNA, CDR2 YNFKEQ. The CDR3 loop reads CASSQVGGVANEQFF. CDR3 bases: TGTGCCAGCAGCCAAGTGGGGGGTGTGGCCAATGAGCAGTTCTTC.

This chain connects TRBV27 to TRBJ2-7, with TRBD2 matching over 12 bases. The CDR3 length is 14 residues. Unmatched junction bases numbered 1, after V lost 6 bases and J lost 1 base. Per germline, CDR1 MNHEY and CDR2 SMNVEV (reference sequence). The CDR3 loop reads CASSGLAGSYEQYF. Written as DNA, the CDR3 is TGTGCCAGCAGCGGACTAGCGGGGTCCTACGAGCAGTACTTC.

The sample holds a few counts of this clone. This chain joins TRBV3-1 (or the pseudogene TRBV3-2) and TRBJ2-7; 7 nucleotides match TRBD1. V dropped 1 base and J dropped 0; count of bases not matched to a gene: 12. This CDR3 comprises 18 residues. The germline CDR1 and CDR2 sequences are LGHDT and YNNKEL (reference sequence). The DNA for the CDR3 is TGTGCCAGCAGCCAAGGGAAAGGGGGCTTGGTAAGCTCCTACGAGCAGTACTTC. This codes for CASSQGKGGLVSSYEQYF.

Written as DNA, the CDR3 is TGTGCCAGCAGCCCCGGTAACTTCTACGAGCAGTACTTC. Its protein product is CASSPGNFYEQYF. The chain couples TRBV12-3 or TRBV12-4 to TRBJ2-7; D is uncertain. The CDR3 runs 13 residues. Trimming pared 6 bases from V and 3 bases from J, leaving 12 bases between.

This chain links TRBV14 with TRBJ2-2; the D gene is possibly TRBD1 (6 bases). The CDR3 length is 16 residues. CDR1 and CDR2 (germline): SGHDN, FVKESK. V was shortened by 1 base and J by 6 bases, with 15 bases between the two germline ends. The CDR3 region is CASSQAIRGLAGELFF. In DNA, the CDR3 is TGTGCCAGCAGCCAAGCTATAAGGGGGTTGGCCGGGGAGCTGTTTTTT.

This rearrangement joins TRBV5-6 to TRBJ1-5; no firm D call. Deletions cut 0 bases from V and 5 bases from J, with 12 bases between. Germline-derived CDR1 and CDR2 are SGHDT and YYEEEE. The CDR3 is made up of 15 amino acids. The DNA of the CDR3 is TGTGCCAGCAGCTTGGGAGGGTTAATTGATCAGCCCCAGCATTTT. Its translation: CASSLGGLIDQPQHF. Full variable domain (rest looked up from reference TRBV5-6 and TRBJ1-5): DAGVTQSPTHLIKTRGQQVTLRCSPKSGHDTVSWYQQALGQGPQFIFQYYEEEERQRGNFPDRFSGHQFPNYSSELNVNALLLGDSALYLCASSLGGLIDQPQHFGDGTRLSIL.

The chain joins TRBV30 to TRBJ2-2, with 12 positions matching TRBD2. The CDR3 runs 14 residues. Per the germline V gene, CDR1 is GTSNPN and CDR2 is SVGIG (reference sequence). The ends lost 7 bases at V and 6 bases at J; junction bases unmatched: 6. This chain's CDR3 is CASRTSGAAGELFF. The CDR3 DNA is TGTGCCTCCCGGACTAGCGGGGCCGCCGGGGAGCTGTTTTTT.

The rearrangement joins TRBV6-5 to TRBJ2-3, with D perhaps TRBD2 (5 bases). Germline values: CDR1 MNHEY, CDR2 SVGAGI. The CDR3 loop spans 14 amino acids. V lost 4 bases and J lost 2, with 10 bases in between. CDR3 sequence reads: CASSSLRVTDTQYF. DNA for the CDR3: TGTGCCAGCAGTTCCTTGCGGGTCACAGATACGCAGTATTTT.

The chain couples TRBV5-5 to TRBJ2-1, with 8 bases that match TRBD1. V gave up 0 bases and J gave up 0 bases; unmatched junction bases: 2. Germline V lookup: CDR1 SGHKS, CDR2 YYEKEE (reference sequence). This CDR3 region has 16 residues. CDR3 bases: TGTGCCAGCAGCTTGGGGACAGGGAGCTCCTACAATGAGCAGTTCTTC. This translates into CASSLGTGSSYNEQFF.

A single count supports this clone. This specimen includes other DNA sequences encoding the same CDR3. This sequence joins TRBV18 and TRBJ1-2; 8 bases agree with TRBD1. This CDR3 contains 13 residues. The germline V gene encodes CDR1 KGHSH and CDR2 LQKENI. Trimming cost V 2 bases and J 6 bases; bases outside gene matches: 2. The CDR3: CASSPGQGHGYTF. In DNA, the CDR3 is TGTGCCAGCTCACCAGGACAGGGACATGGCTACACCTTC. Together with reference TRBV18 and TRBJ1-2, the CDR3 gives the full variable domain: NAGVMQNPRHLVRRRGQEARLRCSPMKGHSHVYWYRQLPEEGLKFMVYLQKENIIDESGMPKERFSAEFPKEGPSILRIQQVVRGDSAAYFCASSPGQGHGYTFGSGTRLTVV.

The CDR3 here is CASSLGLRSGYSNQPQHF. The CDR3, as DNA: TGTGCCAGCAGCTTAGGATTGAGGTCGGGTTATAGCAATCAGCCCCAGCATTTT. V is TRBV7-2 and J is TRBJ1-5; D gene ambiguous. CDR3 size: 18 residues. The V and J ends lost 1 base and 0 bases respectively, with 16 bases between them. Per germline, CDR1 SGHTA and CDR2 FQGNSA.

The rearrangement joins TRBV3-1 (or the pseudogene TRBV3-2) to TRBJ1-5, with 8 positions matching TRBD1. CDR3 length: 15 amino acids. CDR1 and CDR2 from the germline V gene are LGHDT and YNNKEL (reference sequence). The J segment lost 5 bases and the V segment lost 4 bases, leaving 7 bases of the junction unmatched. In nucleotides, the CDR3 is TGTGCCAGCAGCCCAACGACAGGGGCTTATCAGCCCCAGCATTTT. Translated: CASSPTTGAYQPQHF.

The rearrangement uses TRBV27 and TRBJ1-5; D ambiguous. This CDR3 is built from 14 residues. CDR1 and CDR2 from the germline V gene are MNHEY and SMNVEV (reference sequence). V was shortened by 0 bases and J by 0 bases, with 3 bases between the two germline ends. The CDR3 reads CASSLSYSNQPQHF. DNA of the CDR3: TGTGCCAGCAGTTTATCCTATAGCAATCAGCCCCAGCATTTT.

J is TRBJ2-2 and V is TRBV7-6; 8 bases align to TRBD2. Trimming at V came to 8 bases and at J to 2 bases, leaving 16 bases not matched to a gene. The germline gives CDR1 SGHVS, CDR2 FNYEAQ. The CDR3 is 18 residues long. The CDR3 reads CASSRRGAGETNTGELFF. The DNA for the CDR3 is TGTGCCAGCTCTCGAAGGGGAGCGGGGGAGACTAACACCGGGGAGCTGTTTTTT.

On this clone itself: This sample includes further DNA sequences coding for the same CDR3. The rearrangement links TRBV2 to TRBJ2-7; TRBD1 is a possible D gene (5 bases). The germline V and J ends were trimmed by 6 bases and 3 bases, with 9 bases remaining between them. This CDR3 is built from 12 residues. Looked up from germline, CDR1 is SNHLY and CDR2 is FYNNEI. This CDR3 reads CASSDQGYEQYF. CDR3 sequence (DNA): TGTGCCAGCAGCGACCAGGGCTACGAGCAGTACTTC.

The chain carries TRBV7-6 and TRBJ2-1; 9 bases match TRBD1. Germline values: CDR1 SGHVS, CDR2 FNYEAQ. J gave up 5 bases and V 1 base, and 9 bases lay outside the gene matches. CDR3 size: 17 residues. DNA for the CDR3: TGTGCCAGCAGCTTAGGACGGAGGGGACAGGGAAACAATGAGCAGTTCTTC. Protein product: CASSLGRRGQGNNEQFF.